This T cell receptor beta chain originates from a study of T cells in Graves' hyperthyroidism and ophthalmopathy. Overall study findings and caveats: Ophthalmopathy was told apart from stable hyperthyroidism by a 13 V-J model. In the blood, most expanded thyroid clonotypes above 0.001 appeared as well.

Exclusion of a patient resulted from uncontrolled infection, other autoimmune disease, pregnancy or lactation. V was clipped by 2 bases and J by 2 bases, with 17 bases between them. CDR1 and CDR2 from the germline V gene are MNHNY and SVGAGI (reference sequence). The CDR3 is made up of 17 amino acids. This clonotype occurred many times. Its target is unknown. Amplification of TCR beta CDR3 regions was performed using RNA transcripts as template. RT-PCR in the first round (using the HTBI primer set) targeted the TCR CDR3. MiXCR, run by TCRdb on the multiplex PCR reads, gives a single entry per CDR3 protein. The table lists about 640,000 distinct CDR3 sequences, roughly 14% of them singletons, with around an eighth in the top ten.

The source is a woman in her 50s with Graves' ophthalmopathy. Source material: blood. This rearrangement joins TRBV6-6 to TRBJ2-3, with D possibly TRBD1 on 6 matching bases. The CDR3 here is CASSYGRGRVNTDTQYF. CDR3 coding DNA: TGTGCCAGCAGTTACGGCAGGGGTAGGGTTAACACAGATACGCAGTATTTT.